These T cell receptor beta chains were read from a single sample in a study of CD8 T cells in ankylosing spondylitis. Via MiXCR, TCRdb re-called the 5' RACE reads, giving one row per CDR3 protein. The data hold approximately 190,000 distinct CDR3 sequences, with over 10% observed a single time. The sequencing input was blood, either unsorted or a sorted T cell fraction (not recorded which). Receptor source: a female donor with ankylosing spondylitis or in good health (not recorded which). The CDR3 runs from the conserved cysteine through the conserved F or W. The order of the fields is V gene, D gene, clone size, J gene, CDR3 DNA, CDR3 protein. The D gene is left open where the match is weak. Size is stated for part of the rows, as once, few or many counts, or as a class when the clone is expanded.

>TRBV4-1|TRBD1|many|TRBJ1-2
TGCGCCAGCAGCCAAGTCCCAGGGACAGGGCTCCCCTATGGCTACACCTTC
CASSQVPGTGLPYGYTF
>TRBV7-9|.|.|TRBJ2-7
TGTGCCAGCAGCCCGACAGCGGGTTTCTCCTACGAGCAGTACTTC
CASSPTAGFSYEQYF
>TRBV7-2|.|many|TRBJ2-3
TGTGCCAGCAGCAGGGGTAGCACAGATACGCAGTATTTT
CASSRGSTDTQYF
>TRBV4-3|TRBD1|many|TRBJ1-2
TGCGCCAGCAGCCAAGGACATATTGGACAGGGGGCCAACGACTACTATGGCTACACCTTC
CASSQGHIGQGANDYYGYTF
>TRBV6-6|TRBD1|many|TRBJ1-2
TGTGCCAGCAGTACAGGGGGGGGAGGCTACACCTTC
CASSTGGGGYTF
>TRBV4-3|TRBD1|many|TRBJ1-2
TGCGCCAGCAGCCAAGATCGGGACAGGGCATATGGCTACACCTTC
CASSQDRDRAYGYTF
>TRBV14|.|many|TRBJ2-1
TGTGCCAGCAGCCGGGACTGGGGAGGTGAGCAGTTCTTC
CASSRDWGGEQFF
>TRBV12-3/TRBV12-4|TRBD2|.|TRBJ2-1
TGTGCCAGCAGCAAGCGGGAGGAGGCTGAGCAGTTCTTC
CASSKREEAEQFF
>TRBV7-9|.|many|TRBJ1-1
TGTGCCAGCGCTTATGCAGGTCCTTCGAACACTGAAGCTTTCTTT
CASAYAGPSNTEAFF
>TRBV7-2|TRBD1|few|TRBJ1-2
TGTGCCAGCAGCCGCCTGACAGGGGGCGCCTATGGCTACACCTTC
CASSRLTGGAYGYTF
>TRBV7-2|.|many|TRBJ2-7
TGTGCCAGCAGCTTAGGATCGAGGGCGCGGGAGCAGTACTTC
CASSLGSRAREQYF
>TRBV7-2|.|many|TRBJ1-4
TGTGCCAGCAGCCGTGCTAATGAAAAACTGTTTTTT
CASSRANEKLFF
>TRBV6-1|TRBD1|few|TRBJ1-2
TGTGCCAGCTCGGACAGGGGGCGCGGTGGCTACACCTTC
CASSDRGRGGYTF
>TRBV23-1|.|.|TRBJ1-4
TGCGCCAAAAAGACAAGGTCCCAACAGTCGGCTAATGAAAAACTGTTTTTT
CAKKTRSQQSANEKLFF